This T cell receptor beta chain was profiled in a study of identical twins' blood T cells. TCRdb called the 5' RACE reads again in MiXCR, with one record for every CDR3 protein. The sample holds about 370,000 distinct CDR3 sequences, 28% seen once. Deletions cut 8 bases from V and 0 bases from J, with 8 bases between. Germline V CDR1 and CDR2: LNHDA, SQIVND (reference sequence). The CDR3 spans 14 residues. The donors were healthy female monozygous twins, three pairs in total. The V and J genes are TRBV19 and TRBJ1-6, with TRBD1 as a possible D gene (6 bases). The receptor's source is a woman aged 18 to 49 in good health. The sequencing input was PBMCs. The CDR3 coding sequence is TGTGCCAGTGGACAGTACTCCTATAATTCACCCCTCCACTTT. Residues: CASGQYSYNSPLHF.